The 31 T cell receptor beta chains reported below all come from one sample, sequenced in a study of T-cell reconstitution after alpha-beta-depleted transplantation in children. A TCRbeta library incorporating unique molecular identifiers was prepared. MiXCR was run by TCRdb on the PCR reads, yielding one entry per CDR3 protein. Among 500,000 to 650,000 distinct CDR3 sequences listed, around 10% were seen once. Material: PBMCs, mostly from graft donor cells, obtained 180 days after TCRalphabeta/CD19-depleted stem cell transplant. These receptor sequences come from a female patient aged 2 to 10 who had a stem cell transplant for aplastic anemia, so the T cells may come from the graft donor.

The V gene is TRBV28, the J gene TRBJ1-1; D gene ambiguous. CDR3 length equals 16 residues. CDR1 is MDHEN, CDR2 SYDVKM, per germline. The ends were cut back, 2 bases at V and 0 bases at J, with 13 bases in the middle. Here the CDR3 reads CASSLILTLMNTEAFF. CDR3 DNA sequence: TGTGCCAGCAGTTTAATTCTGACACTCATGAACACTGAAGCTTTCTTT.

This clonotype was detected a few times. The CDR3 region has the DNA TGTGCCAGCAGTTTAGCGCCTTTTATTACCTTC. As protein: CASSLAPFITF. The J gene is TRBJ1-2, the V gene TRBV12-3 or TRBV12-4; no definite D call. This CDR3 contains 11 residues. Trimming pared 0 bases from V and 14 bases from J, leaving 10 bases between.

The CDR3 here is CASRAPSVNTIYF. The CDR3 nucleotides are TGTGCCAGCAGGGCCCCATCTGTGAACACCATATATTTT. The V gene is TRBV6-1, the J gene TRBJ1-3; no reliable D call. V shed 6 bases and J shed 7 bases, with 13 bases lying between them. Germline V lookup: CDR1 MNHNS, CDR2 SASEGT. The CDR3 spans 13 residues.

The rearrangement uses TRBV20-1 and TRBJ2-2; 10 positions match TRBD2. The trim removed 0 bases at V and 4 bases at J, leaving 5 bases unmatched. This CDR3 has 16 residues. Germline CDR1 reads DFQATT; CDR2 reads SNEGSKA (reference sequence). The CDR3 reads CSARDWGTSATGELFF. The CDR3 DNA reads TGCAGTGCTAGAGATTGGGGGACTAGCGCCACCGGGGAGCTGTTTTTT.

The J gene is TRBJ2-7, the V gene TRBV27; 13 nucleotides line up with TRBD2. Germline-derived CDR1 and CDR2 are MNHEY and SMNVEV (reference sequence). The CDR3 loop spans 16 amino acids. The junction had 8 bases not matched to a gene; V was cut back by 3 bases and J by 6 bases. The CDR3 spells CASSFLGLAGAIEQYF. DNA of the CDR3: TGTGCCAGCAGTTTCCTCGGACTAGCGGGAGCCATCGAGCAGTACTTC.

The rearrangement uses TRBV25-1 and TRBJ1-2, with a possible D match to TRBD1 (6 bases). The V and J ends lost 0 bases and 5 bases respectively, with 22 bases between them. The CDR3 runs to 18 residues. The germline V gene has CDR1 MGHDK and CDR2 SYGVNS. The DNA for the CDR3 is TGTGCCAGCAGTGAATATGTCATCGGGGGCCACAGGTGGTATGGCTACACCTTC. Amino acid sequence: CASSEYVIGGHRWYGYTF.

This sequence joins TRBV6-1 and TRBJ2-1; 14 bases agree with TRBD2. CDR3 length: 15 residues. V shed 10 bases and J 6 bases; nucleotides not matched to a gene: 8. From germline, CDR1 is MNHNS and CDR2 SASEGT. The CDR3 DNA is TGTGCCATCCGCCCGACTAGCGGGAGGGGCAATGAGCAGTTCTTC. It encodes CAIRPTSGRGNEQFF.

This clonotype was seen only a few times. The chain has TRBV30 and TRBJ1-5; 7 positions match TRBD1. After removal of 3 bases from V and 2 bases from J, the junction contained 1 base not matched to a gene. The germline V gene has CDR1 GTSNPN and CDR2 SVGIG (reference sequence). The length of the CDR3 is 13 residues. Written as DNA, the CDR3 is TGTGCCTGGAGCGGACAGGGCAATCAGCCCCAGCATTTT. This encodes CAWSGQGNQPQHF.

The DNA of the CDR3 is TGTGCCAGCAGTAAAATTGAGACCCAGTACTTC. This sequence encodes CASSKIETQYF. The rearrangement joins TRBV12-3 or TRBV12-4 to TRBJ2-5, with unresolved D. V was clipped by 5 bases and J by 5 bases, with 6 bases between them. The CDR3 runs 11 residues.

This clonotype appeared a few times. This rearrangement joins TRBV28 to TRBJ1-5; D is unresolved. Germline V lookup: CDR1 MDHEN, CDR2 SYDVKM. This CDR3 region has 16 residues. The V and J ends lost 3 bases and 0 bases respectively, with 12 bases between them. CDR3 sequence (DNA): TGTGCCAGCAGTTTGCCTCGACTCTATAGCAATCAGCCCCAGCATTTT. Amino acid sequence: CASSLPRLYSNQPQHF.

This clonotype was seen only a few times. CDR3 residues: CASSLKRTPSTDTQYF. The CDR3 DNA is TGTGCCAGCAGCTTAAAAAGGACGCCTAGCACAGATACGCAGTATTTT. The V call is TRBV7-2, the J call TRBJ2-3; D unresolved. Germline CDR1 and CDR2: SGHTA and FQGNSA. The length of the CDR3 is 16 residues. V lost 2 bases to trimming and J lost 0 bases, with 12 bases between them.

This clonotype was found a few times. The V call is TRBV6-1, the J call TRBJ1-1; D is ambiguous. In germline, CDR1 is MNHNS, CDR2 SASEGT. CDR3 length: 14 amino acids. With 1 base removed from V and 4 bases from J, the gap between germline ends came to 10 bases. The CDR3 coding sequence is TGTGCCAGCAGTGAAGGTTTGACGGGCACTGAAGCTTTCTTT. Protein sequence: CASSEGLTGTEAFF.

The gene calls are TRBV3-1 and TRBJ2-7; TRBD2 matches 11 bases. The CDR3 contains 14 residues. CDR1 is LGHDT and CDR2 is YNNKEL in the germline V gene (reference sequence). Trimming cost V 6 bases and J 4 bases; bases outside gene matches: 5. The CDR3 protein is CASRAGTSGYEQYF. Written as DNA, the CDR3 is TGTGCCAGCAGGGCCGGGACTAGCGGATACGAGCAGTACTTC.

This clonotype was seen many times. The V gene is TRBV4-3, the J gene TRBJ2-1, with 7 bases fitting TRBD1. The J segment lost 7 bases and the V segment lost 0 bases, leaving 12 bases of the junction unmatched. This CDR3 region has 17 residues. Germline CDR1 LGHNA, CDR2 YSLEER. This CDR3 is CASSQDGPRQGRNEQFF. CDR3 in DNA: TGCGCCAGCAGCCAAGATGGCCCCCGACAGGGTAGGAATGAGCAGTTCTTC.

This clonotype was seen more than once but under ten times. This rearrangement joins TRBV6-1 to TRBJ2-1, with 7 bases aligning to TRBD1. Germline V CDR1 and CDR2: MNHNS, SASEGT. Trimming removed 6 bases from V and 4 bases from J; junction bases left unmatched: 9. CDR3 length: 15 amino acids. Here the CDR3 reads CASRTRDRVYNEQFF. The DNA for the CDR3 is TGTGCCAGCAGAACCCGGGACAGAGTTTACAATGAGCAGTTCTTC.

This clonotype came up many times. V gene TRBV7-9 combines with J gene TRBJ2-7, with D unresolved. This CDR3 region has 14 residues. Between the trimmed V and J ends, which lost 5 bases and 0 bases, there was a span of 11 bases. The germline V gene has CDR1 SEHNR and CDR2 FQNEAQ (reference sequence). CDR3 region: CASSPPRRSYEQYF. The CDR3 nucleotides read TGTGCCAGCAGCCCGCCCCGACGCTCCTACGAGCAGTACTTC.

V gene TRBV27 combines with J gene TRBJ2-5; weak D call: TRBD1 (5 bases). CDR3 length equals 15 residues. The germline V gene encodes CDR1 MNHEY and CDR2 SMNVEV (reference sequence). The germline V and J ends were trimmed by 7 bases and 5 bases, with 20 bases remaining between them. CDR3 loop: CASMKARAPRETQYF. The CDR3 DNA reads TGTGCCAGCATGAAGGCCAGGGCCCCACGGGAGACCCAGTACTTC.

The chain joins TRBV4-3 to TRBJ2-5, with 9 positions matching TRBD1. There are 18 residues in the CDR3. Germline V CDR1 and CDR2: LGHNA, YSLEER. V shed 4 bases, J shed 5 bases, and the junction held 17 bases outside the gene matches. CDR3: CASSPPCLQGAWAETQYF. CDR3 bases: TGCGCCAGCAGCCCGCCTTGTCTACAGGGGGCTTGGGCGGAGACCCAGTACTTC.

Only a few counts were recorded for this clonotype. V and J are TRBV28 and TRBJ1-1; a possible D gene is TRBD1 (6 bases). From germline, CDR1 is MDHEN and CDR2 SYDVKM. The CDR3 is 15 residues long. The ends were cut back, 6 bases at V and 1 base at J, with 15 bases in the middle. The CDR3 region is CASSRAGTQNTEAFF. The CDR3 nucleotides read TGTGCCAGCAGCCGGGCCGGGACACAGAACACTGAAGCTTTCTTT.

A few counts support this clonotype. The J gene is TRBJ2-1, the V gene TRBV4-2, with 7 nucleotides matching TRBD2. Germline-derived CDR1 and CDR2 are LGHNA and YNFKEQ. Losses at the gene ends were 0 bases for V and 9 bases for J; bases not matched to a gene: 11. The CDR3 covers 16 residues. The CDR3 coding sequence is TGTGCCAGCAGCCAAGATATTCAGGGAGGGTCCACTGAGCAGTTCTTC. This codes for CASSQDIQGGSTEQFF.

The chain uses TRBV4-2 and TRBJ2-3; 8 bases line up with TRBD1. V lost 2 bases, J lost 4 bases, and 11 bases stayed unmatched. The CDR3 contains 17 residues. Germline lookup yields CDR1 LGHNA and CDR2 YNFKEQ. This chain's CDR3 is CASSQISGGAGADTQYF. CDR3 bases: TGTGCCAGCAGCCAAATATCAGGGGGCGCAGGGGCAGATACGCAGTATTTT.

Only a few counts were recorded for this clonotype. The chain is built from TRBV20-1 and TRBJ1-1; possible D gene TRBD1, 5 bases. CDR1 and CDR2 from the germline V gene are DFQATT and SNEGSKA (reference sequence). Trimming took off 5 bases at V and 0 bases at J, with 13 bases between the two ends. This CDR3 spans 14 amino acids. CDR3 DNA sequence: TGCAGTGCTCCCGGGACGGCCTTGAACACTGAAGCTTTCTTT. Encoded protein: CSAPGTALNTEAFF.

This clonotype has a handful of counts. The chain uses TRBV21-1 and TRBJ2-1; TRBD1, the table's D call, was not compared with the DNA. TRBV21-1 is listed as a pseudogene. This CDR3 is 16 amino acids long. CDR3 amino acids: CASSNFGVTVYNEQFF. The DNA for the CDR3 is TGTGCCAGCAGCAATTTCGGCGTGACAGTCTACAATGAGCAGTTCTTC.

Only a few counts were recorded for this clonotype. This chain connects TRBV13 to TRBJ2-4, with TRBD1 matching over 9 bases. The CDR3 loop spans 21 amino acids. Trimming removed 5 bases from V and 0 bases from J; junction bases left unmatched: 20. CDR1 and CDR2 (germline): PRHDT, FYEKMQ (reference sequence). The CDR3: CASSLRQGDTAQALAKNIQYF. The CDR3 DNA reads TGTGCCAGCAGCCTTCGACAGGGGGATACGGCACAGGCACTAGCCAAAAACATTCAGTACTTC.

The gene calls are TRBV12-3 or TRBV12-4 and TRBJ1-2; D is unclear. The CDR3 runs 13 residues. Between the trimmed V and J ends, which lost 7 bases and 1 base, there was a span of 10 bases. CDR3 in amino acids: CASTSRHNYGYTF. The CDR3, as DNA: TGTGCCAGCACCTCGCGGCATAACTATGGCTACACCTTC.

As concerns this clonotype: A much larger clone is a single base away; this may be a read error. The V call is TRBV5-4, the J call TRBJ2-6; D is ambiguous. CDR3 length: 18 residues. Germline CDR1 is SGHNT and CDR2 is YYREEE (reference sequence). Trimming pared 1 base from V and 4 bases from J, leaving 18 bases between. The CDR3 sequence: CASSLRWNHLSGANVLTF. The CDR3 coding sequence is TGTGCCAGCAGCTTGAGATGGAACCACCTTTCGGGGGCCAACGTCCTGACTTTC.

The V call is TRBV4-1, the J call TRBJ2-3; 11 bases align to TRBD2. CDR1 is MGHRA, CDR2 YSYEKL, per germline. This CDR3 has 16 amino acids. After removal of 0 bases from V and 7 bases from J, the junction contained 6 bases not matched to a gene. CDR3 residues: CASSQDSGGALNTQYF. CDR3 coding DNA: TGCGCCAGCAGCCAAGATAGCGGGGGGGCCTTGAATACGCAGTATTTT.

This clonotype turned up a few times. V is TRBV18 and J is TRBJ2-1, with 7 bases identical to TRBD2. The CDR3 runs 15 residues. Germline V gene sequence: CDR1 KGHSH, CDR2 LQKENI. Trimming took 2 bases from V and 3 from J; bases not matched to a gene: 4. The chain's CDR3 is CASSPVRESYNEQFF. The CDR3, as DNA: TGTGCCAGCTCACCAGTGCGGGAGAGCTACAATGAGCAGTTCTTC.

This clonotype was observed a handful of times. The genes are TRBV12-3 or TRBV12-4 and TRBJ2-7; D may match TRBD1 or TRBD2 (5 bases each). With 4 bases removed from V and 5 bases from J, the gap between germline ends came to 12 bases. This CDR3 region has 13 residues. The chain's CDR3 is CASSSTGGDEQYV. DNA for the CDR3: TGTGCCAGCAGTTCCACAGGAGGAGACGAGCAGTACGTC.

This clonotype was found a few times. This chain joins TRBV4-3 and TRBJ2-4; D gene unclear. CDR1 LGHNA and CDR2 YSLEER come from the germline V gene. Trimming left V 0 bases short and J 4 bases short, with 10 bases between. This CDR3 has 15 amino acids. The CDR3 coding sequence is TGCGCCAGCAGCCAAGATCTAGAGGCGAAAAACATTCAGTACTTC. Protein: CASSQDLEAKNIQYF.

The table lists this clonotype with a few counts. V usage is TRBV6-1 and J usage is TRBJ1-5, with D possibly matching TRBD1 (5 bases). Germline CDR1 and CDR2: MNHNS and SASEGT. V gave up 5 bases and J gave up 6 bases, with 14 bases separating them. The CDR3 is made up of 14 amino acids. The CDR3 DNA reads TGTGCCAGCAGTCCTTACCGGGGGATTCAGCCCCAGCATTTT. This translates into CASSPYRGIQPQHF.